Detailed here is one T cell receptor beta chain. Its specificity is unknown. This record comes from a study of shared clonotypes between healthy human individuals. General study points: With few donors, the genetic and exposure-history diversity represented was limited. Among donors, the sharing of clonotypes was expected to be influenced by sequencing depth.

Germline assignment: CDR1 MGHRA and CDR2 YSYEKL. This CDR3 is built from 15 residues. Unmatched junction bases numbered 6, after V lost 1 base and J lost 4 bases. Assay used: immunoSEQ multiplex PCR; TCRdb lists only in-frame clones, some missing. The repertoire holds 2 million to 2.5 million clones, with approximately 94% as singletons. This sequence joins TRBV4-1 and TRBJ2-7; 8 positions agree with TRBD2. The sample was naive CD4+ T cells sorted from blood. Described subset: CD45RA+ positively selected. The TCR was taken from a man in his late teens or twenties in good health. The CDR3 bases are TGCGCCAGCAGCCAAGGGCAGCGGGGGAGTTACGAGCAGTACTTC. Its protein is CASSQGQRGSYEQYF.